This TCR beta chain comes out of a study of a mutant IDH1 vaccine in newly diagnosed glioma. Study context: Patients got their first vaccination 4-6 weeks after radiotherapy alone, or with temozolomide cycles. Patients under treatment included about 62% males and 37.5% females and had a mean age of approximately 40 years. Pretreatment consisted of radiotherapy, temozolomide, or both, with most receiving both. Study-level findings and limits: Top peripheral T cell clonotype shifts appeared unrelated to pseudoprogression.

For this clone: The antigen is undetermined.

Sequenced by immunoSEQ multiplex PCR; TCRdb stores in-frame clones only, minus some. The sample shows nearly 55,000 clones, roughly four fifths of them seen only once. Time point defined: week 5, during vaccination. Every single dose of the vaccine, 300 ug of mutant IDH1 20-mer peptide, came with topical imiquimod. This CDR3 region has 15 residues. J lost 5 bases, V lost 7 bases, and 9 bases had no gene match. Germline loops: CDR1 MDHEN, CDR2 SYDVKM. The origin of this receptor is a young man with glioma. The sample was PBMCs, taken from a glioma patient whose treatment included an IDH1 peptide vaccine. The rearrangement uses TRBV28 and TRBJ1-2; 11 bases are shared with TRBD1. CDR3 in amino acids: CASNYGTGGMYGYTF. In DNA form, the CDR3 reads TGTGCCAGCAATTACGGGACAGGGGGTATGTATGGCTACACCTTC.